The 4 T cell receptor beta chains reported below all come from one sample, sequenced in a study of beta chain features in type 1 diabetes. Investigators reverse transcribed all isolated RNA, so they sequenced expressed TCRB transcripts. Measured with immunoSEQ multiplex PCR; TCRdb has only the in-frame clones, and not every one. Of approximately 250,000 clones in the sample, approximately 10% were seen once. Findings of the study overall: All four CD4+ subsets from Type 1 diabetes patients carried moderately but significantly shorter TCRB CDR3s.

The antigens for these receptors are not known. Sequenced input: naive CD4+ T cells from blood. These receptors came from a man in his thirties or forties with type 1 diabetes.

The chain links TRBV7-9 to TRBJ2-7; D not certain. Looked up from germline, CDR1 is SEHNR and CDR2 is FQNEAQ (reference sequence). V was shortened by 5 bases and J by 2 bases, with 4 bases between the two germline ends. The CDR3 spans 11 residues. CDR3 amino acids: CASSATYEQYF. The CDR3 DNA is TGTGCCAGCAGCGCTACCTACGAGCAGTACTTC.

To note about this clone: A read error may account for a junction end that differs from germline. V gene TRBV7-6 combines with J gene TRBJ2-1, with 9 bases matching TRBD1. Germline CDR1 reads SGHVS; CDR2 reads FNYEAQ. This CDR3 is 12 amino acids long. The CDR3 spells CASSRTGGSQVF. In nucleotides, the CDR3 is TGTGCCAGCAGTCGAACAGGGGGCTCACAGGTCTTC.

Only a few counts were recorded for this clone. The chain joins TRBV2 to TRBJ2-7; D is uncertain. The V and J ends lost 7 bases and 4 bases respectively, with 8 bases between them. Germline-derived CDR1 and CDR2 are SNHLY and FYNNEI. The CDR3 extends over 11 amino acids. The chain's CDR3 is CASNLGYEQYF. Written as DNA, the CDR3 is TGTGCCAGCAACCTCGGTTACGAGCAGTACTTC.

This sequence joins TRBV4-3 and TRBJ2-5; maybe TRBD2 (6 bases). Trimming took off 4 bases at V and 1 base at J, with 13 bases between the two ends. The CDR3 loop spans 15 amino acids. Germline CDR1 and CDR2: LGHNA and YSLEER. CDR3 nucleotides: TGCGCCAGCAGCCCCTCCGCGGGGCCCCAAGAGACCCAGTACTTC. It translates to CASSPSAGPQETQYF.